A selection of T cell receptor beta chains follows, all from one sample in a study of regulatory T cells in long-lasting Graves disease. TCRdb recomputed calls from the multiplex PCR reads with MiXCR, one row per CDR3 protein. Of hundreds of thousands of distinct CDR3 sequences listed, roughly a fifth were seen once; the top ten hold less than 35%. This material consisted of peripheral blood mononuclear cells (PBMCs), taken when the disease was refractory, from a patient treated with antithyroid drugs. These receptors came from a female donor with Graves disease. Each CDR3 is given with its conserved first and last residue. A D gene is named only where the DNA matches it firmly. Some rows have no size entry. The others give once, few or many, or a class for an expanded clone.

size: -; J: TRBJ1-6; D: -; V: TRBV7-2; CDR3: CASSLISGAYSPLHF; DNA: TGTGCCAGCAGCTTAATCAGCGGGGCCTATTCACCCCTCCACTTT
size: many; J: TRBJ1-5; D: -; V: TRBV12-3/TRBV12-4; CDR3: CASSTGRLEHF; DNA: TGTGCCAGCAGCACGGGACGCCTAGAGCATTTT
size: many; J: TRBJ1-4; D: TRBD1; V: TRBV18; CDR3: CASSIADGQGNEKLFF; DNA: TGTGCCAGCTCAATTGCGGACGGACAGGGCAATGAAAAACTGTTTTTT
size: many; J: TRBJ2-7; D: TRBD1; V: TRBV11-2; CDR3: CASSQDRAYEQYF; DNA: TGTGCCAGCAGCCAGGACAGGGCCTACGAGCAGTACTTC
size: few; J: TRBJ2-3; D: TRBD2; V: TRBV25-1; CDR3: CASSEWTSVFGTQYF; DNA: TGTGCCAGCAGTGAATGGACTAGCGTCTTCGGTACGCAGTATTTT
size: few; J: TRBJ2-7; D: -; V: TRBV13; CDR3: CASSSTTGTGVYEQYF; DNA: TGTGCCAGCAGCTCGACGACCGGGACGGGGGTTTACGAGCAGTACTTC
size: -; J: TRBJ1-4; D: TRBD1; V: TRBV5-4; CDR3: CASSLKQGDEKLFF; DNA: TGTGCCAGCAGCTTGAAACAGGGGGACGAAAAACTGTTTTTT
size: many; J: TRBJ1-1; D: -; V: TRBV10-3; CDR3: CAISAGINTEAFF; DNA: TGTGCCATCAGTGCAGGGATCAACACTGAAGCTTTCTTT
size: few; J: TRBJ1-2; D: TRBD1; V: TRBV20-1; CDR3: CSARSPGQGTYGYTF; DNA: TGCAGTGCTAGAAGCCCCGGACAGGGAACGTATGGCTACACCTTC
size: -; J: TRBJ2-2; D: -; V: TRBV20-1; CDR3: CSALIPNTGELFF; DNA: TGCAGTGCTCTGATCCCTAACACCGGGGAGCTGTTTTTT
size: few; J: TRBJ2-3; D: -; V: TRBV11-2; CDR3: CASSLAGVWDTQYF; DNA: TGTGCCAGCAGCTTAGCTGGAGTTTGGGATACGCAGTATTTT
size: few; J: TRBJ1-2; D: TRBD1; V: TRBV14; CDR3: CASSQDLGGGDGYTF; DNA: TGTGCCAGCAGCCAAGATCTCGGAGGGGGCGATGGCTACACCTTC
size: -; J: TRBJ2-7; D: TRBD2; V: TRBV12-3/TRBV12-4; CDR3: CASSPYDGLAGVSYEQYF; DNA: TGTGCCAGCAGTCCATACGATGGACTAGCGGGAGTTTCCTACGAGCAGTACTTC
size: many; J: TRBJ2-7; D: -; V: TRBV7-9; CDR3: CASREVPDPSYEQYF; DNA: TGTGCCAGCAGGGAGGTTCCGGATCCCTCCTACGAGCAGTACTTC
size: many; J: TRBJ1-4; D: -; V: TRBV12-3/TRBV12-4; CDR3: CASSWGWREKLFF; DNA: TGTGCCAGCAGTTGGGGGTGGCGTGAAAAACTGTTTTTT
size: few; J: TRBJ2-2; D: -; V: TRBV29-1; CDR3: CSVEPLGESSGELFF; DNA: TGCAGCGTTGAACCCTTGGGGGAGTCGTCCGGGGAGCTGTTTTTT
size: -; J: TRBJ2-6; D: -; V: TRBV28; CDR3: CASSSLEALLISGANVLTF; DNA: TGTGCCAGCAGTTCTCTGGAGGCCCTTTTGATTTCTGGGGCCAACGTCCTGACTTTC
size: many; J: TRBJ1-5; D: -; V: TRBV28; CDR3: CASSYRQTNQPQHF; DNA: TGTGCCAGCAGTTATCGACAGACCAATCAGCCCCAGCATTTT
size: -; J: TRBJ1-2; D: -; V: TRBV25-1; CDR3: CASSEYPQGQGYTF; DNA: TGTGCCAGCAGTGAATACCCCCAGGGGCAAGGCTACACCTTC
size: many; J: TRBJ2-7; D: -; V: TRBV5-1; CDR3: CASSLRANEQYF; DNA: TGCGCCAGCAGCCTACGTGCGAACGAGCAGTACTTC
size: -; J: TRBJ1-1; D: -; V: TRBV4-1; CDR3: CASSEGVFMNTEAFF; DNA: TGCGCCAGCAGCGAAGGGGTTTTCATGAACACTGAAGCTTTCTTT
size: -; J: TRBJ1-2; D: -; V: TRBV7-3; CDR3: CASSPSPQLNYGYTF; DNA: TGTGCCAGCAGCCCCTCCCCACAACTAAACTATGGCTACACCTTC
size: many; J: TRBJ2-5; D: TRBD2; V: TRBV28; CDR3: CASSHVVGLEETQYF; DNA: TGTGCCAGCAGTCACGTGGTGGGACTAGAAGAGACCCAGTACTTC
size: -; J: TRBJ1-2; D: -; V: TRBV19; CDR3: CASSVLQGANYGYTF; DNA: TGTGCCAGTAGTGTCCTACAAGGCGCTAACTATGGCTACACCTTC
size: -; J: TRBJ1-2; D: -; V: TRBV2; CDR3: CASSALVNYGYTF; DNA: TGTGCCAGCAGCGCGCTCGTTAACTATGGCTACACCTTC